This TCR beta chain comes out of a study of control samples from healthy donors and cancer patients. Sequencing was performed with immunoSEQ multiplex PCR; in TCRdb, only in-frame clones are kept and a portion is missing. The sample carries 120,000 to 150,000 clones, approximately 90% recorded once. Trimming removed 2 bases from V and 6 bases from J, with 10 bases in between. This CDR3 comprises 13 residues. This clone was detected only once. Sample: blood. The V and J genes are TRBV12-3 or TRBV12-4 and TRBJ1-1; unclear D gene. This receptor was taken from a woman aged 25 to 39 in good health. The CDR3 DNA sequence: TGTGCCAGCAGTTTACTTTCCGGATCTGAAGCTTTCTTT. Protein sequence: CASSLLSGSEAFF.